This T cell receptor beta chain was identified in a study of sequential checkpoint blockade in melanoma. Data came from immunoSEQ multiplex PCR; TCRdb stores just in-frame clones and leaves some out. The sample carries about 7,400 clones, around a quarter recorded once. Treatment of the sample: randomized to nivolumab then ipilimumab (arm A) or the reverse (arm B). This clonotype was sampled from a human donor with melanoma. The sequenced sample was tumor tissue (inferred from file names), obtained from a patient given nivolumab and ipilimumab in sequence.

This chain's CDR3 is CASSSGGRGDGTEAFF. The DNA for the CDR3 is TGTGCCAGCAGTTCGGGGGGCAGGGGAGACGGCACTGAAGCTTTCTTT. This rearrangement joins TRBV28 to TRBJ1-1; TRBD1 is a possible D gene (6 bases). Germline CDR1 reads MDHEN; CDR2 reads SYDVKM. V was shortened by 4 bases and J by 4 bases, with 19 bases between the two germline ends. The CDR3 is 16 amino acids.